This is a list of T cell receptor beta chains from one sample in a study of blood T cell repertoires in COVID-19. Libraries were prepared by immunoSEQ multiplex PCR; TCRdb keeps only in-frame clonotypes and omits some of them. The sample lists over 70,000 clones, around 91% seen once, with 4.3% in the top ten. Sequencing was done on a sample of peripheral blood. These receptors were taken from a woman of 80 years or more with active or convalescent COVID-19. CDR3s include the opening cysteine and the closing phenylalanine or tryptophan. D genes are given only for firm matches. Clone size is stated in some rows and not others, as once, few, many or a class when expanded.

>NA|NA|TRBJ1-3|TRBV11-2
CASSLGAHSGNTIYF
TGTGCCAGCTCGTTGGGGGCACACTCTGGAAACACCATATATTTT
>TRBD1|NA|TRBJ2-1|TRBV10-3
CAISVTGVGYNEQFF
TGTGCCATCAGTGTGACAGGGGTGGGCTACAATGAGCAGTTCTTC
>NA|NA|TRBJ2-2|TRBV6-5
CASSPGVSNTGELFF
TGTGCCAGCAGTCCGGGGGTCTCGAACACCGGGGAGCTGTTTTTT
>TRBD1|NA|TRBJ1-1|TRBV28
CASSLPGQGADTEAFF
TGTGCCAGCAGTCTCCCGGGACAGGGGGCGGACACTGAAGCTTTCTTT
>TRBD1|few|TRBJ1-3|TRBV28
CASVSGQMSSGNTIYF
TGTGCCAGCGTATCGGGACAGATGAGCTCTGGAAACACCATATATTTT
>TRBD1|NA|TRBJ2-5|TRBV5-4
CASSLGGQGAGETQYF
TGTGCCAGCAGCTTAGGGGGACAGGGGGCCGGGGAGACCCAGTACTTC
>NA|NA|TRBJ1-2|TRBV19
CASSGSENYGYTF
TGTGCCAGTAGTGGAAGCGAGAACTATGGCTACACCTTC
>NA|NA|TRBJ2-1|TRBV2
CASSVVGSRHNEQFF
TGTGCCAGCAGTGTGGTTGGGAGTAGACACAATGAGCAGTTCTTC
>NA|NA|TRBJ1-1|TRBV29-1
CSVILSNTEAFF
TGCAGCGTCATACTCTCGAACACTGAAGCTTTCTTT
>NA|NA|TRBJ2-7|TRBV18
CASSSDREQYF
TGTGCCAGCTCATCGGACAGAGAGCAGTACTTC
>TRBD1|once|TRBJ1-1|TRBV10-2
CASSGRGQGEPRTEAFF
TGCGCCAGCAGTGGTAGGGGACAGGGGGAGCCACGAACTGAAGCTTTCTTT
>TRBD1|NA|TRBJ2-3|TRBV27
CASSLQGAADTQYF
TGTGCCAGCAGTTTACAGGGGGCCGCAGATACGCAGTATTTT
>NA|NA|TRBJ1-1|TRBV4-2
CASTMAGSGTEAFF
TGTGCCAGCACCATGGCAGGGTCGGGCACTGAAGCTTTCTTT
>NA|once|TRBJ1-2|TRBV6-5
CASRATSGDYGYTF
TGTGCCAGCAGGGCTACTTCAGGGGACTATGGCTACACCTTC
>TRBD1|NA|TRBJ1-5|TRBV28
CASSPHRGPGNQPQHF
TGTGCCAGCAGTCCTCACAGGGGGCCGGGCAATCAGCCCCAGCATTTT
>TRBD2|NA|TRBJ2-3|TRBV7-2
CATGSGRVSDTQYF
TGTGCCACCGGCAGCGGGAGGGTCTCAGATACGCAGTATTTT
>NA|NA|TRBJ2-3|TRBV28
CASFQALSDTQYF
TGTGCCAGCTTCCAAGCTTTGTCAGATACGCAGTATTTT
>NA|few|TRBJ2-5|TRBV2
CASTRGMSETQYF
TGTGCCAGCACCAGAGGGATGAGTGAGACCCAGTACTTC
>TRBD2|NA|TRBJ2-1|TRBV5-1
CASSYFGTSGSYNEQFF
TGCGCCAGCAGCTACTTCGGGACTAGCGGTTCCTACAATGAGCAGTTCTTC
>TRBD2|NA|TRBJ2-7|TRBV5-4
CASSPEKREISYEQYF
TGTGCCAGCAGCCCCGAGAAGCGGGAGATATCCTACGAGCAGTACTTC
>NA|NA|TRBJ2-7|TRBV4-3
CASSQGAMGGEQYF
TGCGCCAGCAGCCAAGGGGCGATGGGGGGCGAGCAGTACTTC
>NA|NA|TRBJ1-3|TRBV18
CASSREQGRAGNTIYF
TGTGCCAGCTCACGAGAACAGGGACGTGCTGGAAACACCATATATTTT
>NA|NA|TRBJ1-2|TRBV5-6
CASSLGQRYGYTF
TGTGCCAGCAGCCTAGGACAGCGCTATGGCTACACCTTC
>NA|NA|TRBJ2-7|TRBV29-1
CSVVERVSSYEQYF
TGCAGCGTTGTGGAGCGGGTCAGCTCCTACGAGCAGTACTTC
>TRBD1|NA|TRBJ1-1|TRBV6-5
CASNAGGRWNTEAFF
TGTGCCAGCAATGCAGGGGGGAGGTGGAACACTGAAGCTTTCTTT
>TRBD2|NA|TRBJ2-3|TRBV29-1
CSVEGGRGADTQYF
TGCAGCGTTGAAGGAGGTCGGGGGGCAGATACGCAGTATTTT
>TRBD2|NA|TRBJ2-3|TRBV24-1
CATSDSGLAASDTQYF
TGTGCCACCAGTGATTCCGGACTAGCGGCGTCAGATACGCAGTATTTT
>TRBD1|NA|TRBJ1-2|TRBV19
CASSIGGQGASGYTF
TGTGCCAGTAGTATTGGAGGACAGGGGGCGTCAGGCTACACCTTC
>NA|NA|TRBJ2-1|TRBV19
CASSPTPGTGFSEQFF
TGTGCCAGTAGCCCAACCCCCGGGACTGGTTTTAGCGAGCAGTTCTTC
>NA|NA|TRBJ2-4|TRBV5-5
CASRPDWENIQYF
TGTGCCAGCAGGCCCGACTGGGAAAACATTCAGTACTTC
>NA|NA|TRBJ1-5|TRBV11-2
CASSTTGSNQPQHF
TGTGCCAGCAGCACAACAGGTAGCAATCAGCCCCAGCATTTT
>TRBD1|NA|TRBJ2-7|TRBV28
CASSPEGTGTEQYF
TGTGCCAGCAGTCCCGAGGGGACAGGGACTGAGCAGTACTTC
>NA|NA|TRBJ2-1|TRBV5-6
CASSLDGRNEQFF
TGTGCCAGCAGCTTGGATGGGCGAAATGAGCAGTTCTTC
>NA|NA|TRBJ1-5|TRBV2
CASSSDSNSNQPQHF
TGTGCCAGCAGTTCAGACAGTAATAGCAATCAGCCCCAGCATTTT
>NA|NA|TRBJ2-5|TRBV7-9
CASSLVRSETQYF
TGTGCCAGCAGCTTAGTACGAAGCGAGACCCAGTACTTC
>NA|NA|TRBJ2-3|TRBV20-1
CSASLGVRTDTQYF
TGCAGTGCTAGTTTGGGAGTGAGGACAGATACGCAGTATTTT
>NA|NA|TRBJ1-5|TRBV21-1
CASSKDEPSLYSNQPQHF
TGTGCCAGCAGCAAAGACGAACCGAGCCTTTATAGCAATCAGCCCCAGCATTTT
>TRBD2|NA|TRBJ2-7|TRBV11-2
CASSRLAGGTYEQYF
TGTGCCAGCAGCCGACTAGCGGGAGGGACCTACGAGCAGTACTTC
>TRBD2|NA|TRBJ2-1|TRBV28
CASSWTSGSGEQFF
TGTGCCAGCAGCTGGACTAGCGGGAGCGGTGAGCAGTTCTTC
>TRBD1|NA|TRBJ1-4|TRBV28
CASSVTTGERGYNEKLFF
TGTGCCAGCAGTGTAACAACAGGGGAGAGGGGGTATAATGAAAAACTGTTTTTT
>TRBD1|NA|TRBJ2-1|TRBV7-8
CASTGTGINEQFF
TGTGCCAGCACCGGGACAGGGATCAATGAGCAGTTCTTC
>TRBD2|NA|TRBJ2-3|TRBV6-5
CASSYPLAGANTQYF
TGTGCCAGCAGTTACCCCCTAGCGGGAGCGAATACGCAGTATTTT
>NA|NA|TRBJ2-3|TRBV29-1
CSVAGRIGTDTQYF
TGCAGCGTCGCGGGGCGAATTGGCACAGATACGCAGTATTTT
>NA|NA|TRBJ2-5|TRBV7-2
CASIRPGGALGGQETQYF
TGTGCCAGCATCCGACCCGGTGGGGCCCTTGGTGGGCAAGAGACCCAGTACTTC
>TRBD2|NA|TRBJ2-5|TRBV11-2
CASSLLADQETQYF
TGTGCCAGCAGCTTACTAGCGGACCAAGAGACCCAGTACTTC
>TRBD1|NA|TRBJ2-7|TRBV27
CASSWGQGSYEQYF
TGTGCCAGCAGTTGGGGACAGGGAAGCTACGAGCAGTACTTC
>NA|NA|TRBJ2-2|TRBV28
CASSLSMNTGELFF
TGTGCCAGCAGTTTGAGCATGAACACCGGGGAGCTGTTTTTT
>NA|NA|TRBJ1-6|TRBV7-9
CASSLSLSPLHF
TGTGCCAGCAGCTTAAGCTTGTCACCCCTCCACTTT
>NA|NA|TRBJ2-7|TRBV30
CAWSEPGLQIQVTYEQYF
TGTGCCTGGAGTGAACCGGGACTCCAAATACAAGTCACCTACGAGCAGTACTTC
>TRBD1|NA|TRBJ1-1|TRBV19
CASSRRGGWNTEAFF
TGTGCCAGTAGTAGAAGAGGGGGCTGGAACACTGAAGCTTTCTTT
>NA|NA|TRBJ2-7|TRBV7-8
CASSFELAQEQYF
TGTGCCAGCAGCTTCGAACTAGCCCAAGAGCAGTACTTC
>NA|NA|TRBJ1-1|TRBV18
CASSRQGMHTEAFF
TGTGCCAGCTCACGGCAGGGAATGCACACTGAAGCTTTCTTT
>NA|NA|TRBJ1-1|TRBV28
CASLVGTGNTEAFF
TGTGCCAGCCTGGTGGGAACAGGGAACACTGAAGCTTTCTTT
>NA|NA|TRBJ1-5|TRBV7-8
CASSLVREGQPQHF
TGTGCCAGCAGCTTAGTTAGGGAGGGTCAGCCCCAGCATTTT
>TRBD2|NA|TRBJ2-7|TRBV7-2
CASSSQGGSYEQYF
TGTGCCAGCAGCTCCCAGGGAGGGAGCTACGAGCAGTACTTC
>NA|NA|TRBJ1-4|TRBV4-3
CASSQEGGKNEKLFF
TGCGCCAGCAGCCAAGAAGGAGGTAAAAATGAAAAACTGTTTTTT
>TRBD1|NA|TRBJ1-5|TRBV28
CASSARGSGNQPQHF
TGTGCCAGCAGCGCCAGGGGGTCGGGCAATCAGCCCCAGCATTTT